A selection of T cell receptor beta chains follows, all from one sample in a study of early stage breast cancer tumors. Profiled with immunoSEQ multiplex PCR; TCRdb holds only in-frame clones, not every one. The table lists fewer than 90,000 clones, approximately 80% of them singletons. The sample comprised blood. The receptors were sampled from a person aged 55 to 70 with breast cancer. The CDR3 runs from the conserved cysteine through the conserved F or W. A D gene is named only where the DNA matches it firmly. Clone sizes are given selectively: once, few, many, or a class where the clone is expanded.

d_call	clone_size	v_call	j_call	cdr3_nt	cdr3_aa
TRBD1	.	TRBV7-3	TRBJ1-4	TGTGCCAGCAGCTTGACAGGGGCCGCTGGTGAAAAACTGTTTTTT	CASSLTGAAGEKLFF
TRBD2	.	TRBV27	TRBJ2-7	TGTGCCAGCAGTTCTCAACTAGCGGTCGACGAGCAGTACTTC	CASSSQLAVDEQYF
TRBD1	.	TRBV28	TRBJ2-7	TGTGCCAGCAGTTTAACGGGACAGGGGCAGCACGAGCAGTACTTC	CASSLTGQGQHEQYF
.	.	TRBV5-1	TRBJ2-6	TGCGCCAGCAGCTTGGTGGATTCCTCTGGGGCCAACGTCCTGACTTTC	CASSLVDSSGANVLTF
.	.	TRBV28	TRBJ1-3	TGTGCCAGCGGCTCTCACGGAAACACCATATATTTT	CASGSHGNTIYF
TRBD1	once	TRBV7-9	TRBJ2-3	TGTGCCAGCAGTTCCGGGACAGGGGGCTCAGATACGCAGTATTTT	CASSSGTGGSDTQYF
TRBD1	.	TRBV28	TRBJ1-1	TGTGCCAGCAGTACCAGACAGGGGACGAACACTGAAGCTTTCTTT	CASSTRQGTNTEAFF
.	.	TRBV4-1	TRBJ2-5	TGCGCCAGCAGCCCACGCGGTGGCGGGGTACAAGAGACCCAGTACTTC	CASSPRGGGVQETQYF
.	.	TRBV21-1	TRBJ1-5	TGTGCCAGCAGCCCCCGACAGGGCAATCAGCCCCAGCATTTT	CASSPRQGNQPQHF
.	.	TRBV19	TRBJ1-4	TGTGCCAGTAGGAACAGAGGAAGGAGCGAAAAACTGTTTTTT	CASRNRGRSEKLFF
TRBD1	.	TRBV10-3	TRBJ2-2	TGTGCCATCAGTGGGCAGGGGGCCACCGGGGAGCTGTTTTTT	CAISGQGATGELFF
TRBD2	.	TRBV11-3	TRBJ2-7	TGTGCCAGCAGCTTACGCGGGGGGGCCTACGAGCAGTACTTC	CASSLRGGAYEQYF
.	.	TRBV15	TRBJ2-2	TGTGCCACCAGCGAGGGGCGACGGGGCGGGGAGCTGTTTTTT	CATSEGRRGGELFF
TRBD1	.	TRBV13	TRBJ1-2	TGTGCCAGCAGCAAGGGACAGAACTATGGCTACACCTTC	CASSKGQNYGYTF
.	.	TRBV10-2	TRBJ1-5	TGCGCCAGCAGTGACGGCAGTCGGAATCAGCCCCAGCATTTT	CASSDGSRNQPQHF
.	.	TRBV30	TRBJ1-2	TGTGCCTGGAGTCCCAACCTTTTTGGTAGCTACACCTTC	CAWSPNLFGSYTF
.	.	TRBV6-5	TRBJ2-7	TGTGCCAGCAGTTACTCGAAGACTCAGGGAGACTACGAGCAGTACTTC	CASSYSKTQGDYEQYF
.	.	TRBV5-4	TRBJ1-2	TGTGCCAGCAGGAACCCCGGGACCCCGGCGGTATATGGCTACACCTTC	CASRNPGTPAVYGYTF
.	.	TRBV7-2	TRBJ2-3	TGTGCCAGCAACGAGGGGACCAGCACAGATACGCAGTATTTT	CASNEGTSTDTQYF
.	.	TRBV2	TRBJ2-2	TGTGCCAGCAGTGAGGCCGGGCCTTTCTTGACCGGGGAGCTGTTTTTT	CASSEAGPFLTGELFF
TRBD1	.	TRBV6-5	TRBJ1-5	TGTGCCAGCAGTTGGGACAGCCTATATAGCAATCAGCCCCAGCATTTT	CASSWDSLYSNQPQHF
TRBD2	.	TRBV30	TRBJ2-1	TGTGCCTTCCCAGGGGTAGCGGGGGGCTCGAGCTCCTACAATGAGCAGTTCTTC	CAFPGVAGGSSSYNEQFF
.	.	TRBV5-6	TRBJ1-4	TGTGCCAGCAGCTTGAGCGGGTTGGATGAAAAACTGTTTTTT	CASSLSGLDEKLFF
.	.	TRBV7-2	TRBJ2-5	TGTGCCAGCAGCTTGGACTACCAAGAGACCCAGTACTTC	CASSLDYQETQYF
.	few	TRBV7-9	TRBJ1-4	TGTGCCAGCAGCTTAACTGCTAATGAAAAACTGTTTTTT	CASSLTANEKLFF
.	.	TRBV7-9	TRBJ1-1	TGTGCCAGCAGCTTGCAAAACTCGGCTGAAGCTTTCTTT	CASSLQNSAEAFF
TRBD1	.	TRBV13	TRBJ1-1	TGTGCCAGCAGCTTATGGGTTAGGGACAGGGGTGGGAACACTGAAGCTTTCTTT	CASSLWVRDRGGNTEAFF
.	.	TRBV7-9	TRBJ2-7	TGTGCCAGCAGCTCCTCGAGCTACGAGCAGTACTTC	CASSSSSYEQYF
.	.	TRBV5-1	TRBJ2-3	TGCGCCAGCAGCTGGGCCGCGAGGGTGGATACGCAGTATTTT	CASSWAARVDTQYF
TRBD2	.	TRBV10-3	TRBJ2-5	TGTGCCATCAGTGAGAAAGGGCGGGGCGGGGGTCGGCAGACCCAGTACTTC	CAISEKGRGGGRQTQYF
.	once	TRBV7-2	TRBJ1-4	TGTGCCAGCAGCTTAGCACCCACAGGGATAACTAATGAAAAACTGTTTTTT	CASSLAPTGITNEKLFF
.	.	TRBV30	TRBJ2-5	TGTGCCTGGGGGCGGCGGATGGCCCAGTACTTC	CAWGRRMAQYF
TRBD1	.	TRBV30	TRBJ1-1	TGTGCCTGGAGGGAGGGGACAGTTGAAGCTTTCTTT	CAWREGTVEAFF
.	.	TRBV6-4	TRBJ2-1	TGTGCCAGCAGTCCCGTAGGGGGGCAGTTCTTC	CASSPVGGQFF
.	.	TRBV30	TRBJ2-7	TGTGCCTGGGGTGTGGGCGGCTACGAGCAGTACTTC	CAWGVGGYEQYF
.	.	TRBV9	TRBJ2-5	TGTGCCAGTTCTAGCGAGGGACCCGGGGGGACCCAGTACTTC	CASSSEGPGGTQYF
TRBD1	.	TRBV19	TRBJ2-1	TGTGCCAGTAAGGACAAGGGGGCTTCCTACAATGAGCAGTTCTTC	CASKDKGASYNEQFF
.	few	TRBV9	TRBJ1-3	TGTGCCAGCAGTGCTCTTACCTCTGGAAACACCATATATTTT	CASSALTSGNTIYF
TRBD2	.	TRBV19	TRBJ2-5	TGTGCCAGTAGTCTCGGGACTAGCGGGAGGGCCCGGGAAGAGACCCAGTACTTC	CASSLGTSGRAREETQYF
.	once	TRBV5-6	TRBJ1-1	TGTGCCAGCAGCTTGGCCCCGCTCCCTGAAGCTTTCTTT	CASSLAPLPEAFF
TRBD2	.	TRBV20-1	TRBJ2-3	TGCAGCGGGGAGGGGACAGATACGCAGTATTTT	CSGEGTDTQYF
.	.	TRBV6-5	TRBJ2-5	TGTGCCAGCAGACCACCTTGGGGGTTAGAGACCCAGTACTTC	CASRPPWGLETQYF
.	.	TRBV2	TRBJ2-1	TGTGCCAGCATCCACCGGGACAAGGAGTTCGGTGAGCAGTTCTTC	CASIHRDKEFGEQFF
.	.	TRBV7-9	TRBJ1-2	TGTGCCAGCAGCTTCACTAACTATGGCTACACCTTC	CASSFTNYGYTF
TRBD2	few	TRBV28	TRBJ2-6	TGTGCCAGCAGTCTCCTCGGGGGGAATGGGGCCAACGTCCTGACTTTC	CASSLLGGNGANVLTF
.	.	TRBV2	TRBJ2-7	TGTGCCACCGAGGGGGGCCACGAGCAGTACTTC	CATEGGHEQYF
.	.	TRBV4-3	TRBJ2-1	TGCGCCAGCAGCCACCTATCCAATCCGGGCCTAGGGGTTGACCATGAGCAGTTCTTC	CASSHLSNPGLGVDHEQFF
TRBD1	.	TRBV9	TRBJ2-5	TGTGCCAGCAGCTGGGACAGACAAGAGACCCAGTACTTC	CASSWDRQETQYF
TRBD2	.	TRBV19	TRBJ2-1	TGTGCCACCGAGGATACTAGCGGGCCCAATGAGCAGTTCTTC	CATEDTSGPNEQFF
.	.	TRBV7-3	TRBJ2-2	TGTGCCAGCAGCATAAGTACCGGGGAGCTGTTTTTT	CASSISTGELFF
.	.	TRBV7-7	TRBJ1-5	TGTGCTAGCACTACTAGGGGGGGTTATAGCAATCAGCCCCAGCATTTT	CASTTRGGYSNQPQHF
.	.	TRBV10-3	TRBJ1-1	TGTGCCATCAGTCCAGGGGATTCTACTGAAGCTTTCTTT	CAISPGDSTEAFF
TRBD1	.	TRBV6-5	TRBJ1-1	TGTGCCAGCAGTAGGGGGACAGGGGGCACTGAAGCTTTCTTT	CASSRGTGGTEAFF
.	.	TRBV19	TRBJ1-4	TGTGCCAGTAGTATGATGGGAATAAATGAAAAACTGTTTTTT	CASSMMGINEKLFF
.	.	TRBV30	TRBJ2-5	TGTGCCTGGAGTGAGGGGGGGAATCTGGAGACCCAGTACTTC	CAWSEGGNLETQYF
.	.	TRBV19	TRBJ2-1	TGTGCCAGTAGTATGTCGAGGCGGCCCGACCATGAGCAGTTCTTC	CASSMSRRPDHEQFF
TRBD1	.	TRBV5-1	TRBJ2-1	TGCGCCAGCAGACGAGGGGGACAGTCCTCCTACAATGAGCAGTTCTTC	CASRRGGQSSYNEQFF
TRBD2	.	TRBV5-1	TRBJ2-7	TGCGCCAGCAGCTCGGGACTAGCGGGGTCCCTAGGCGAGCAGTACTTC	CASSSGLAGSLGEQYF
.	few	TRBV5-1	TRBJ2-1	TGCGCCAGCAGCCCGGAGCCGGGTACCAATGAGCAGTTCTTC	CASSPEPGTNEQFF